This passage covers 10 T cell receptor beta chains from one sample sequenced in a study of regulatory T cells in long-lasting Graves disease. CDR3-region Arm-PCR and iRepertoire HTBI primers produced the TCR beta libraries. TCRdb redid the calling of the multiplex PCR reads with MiXCR, one entry per CDR3 protein. The sample includes about 450,000 distinct CDR3 sequences, less than 15% of them seen just once. Time point specified: newly diagnosed GD, antithyroid drugs for less than 3 months. The TCR library was made from RNA that had been extracted from PBMCs in TRIzol. This sample was shared with a second study, whose subject was T cells in Graves' hyperthyroidism and ophthalmopathy.

The sequenced sample was peripheral blood mononuclear cells (PBMCs), obtained at new diagnosis, from a patient treated with antithyroid drugs. These TCRs come from a woman aged 45 to 65 with Graves disease.

This clonotype occurred many times. The chain carries TRBV12-3 or TRBV12-4 and TRBJ2-7, with D perhaps TRBD2 (6 bases). The V end lost 4 bases, the J end lost 6 bases, and 13 bases lay between the germline ends. The CDR3 is 13 amino acids. The CDR3 loop reads CASSSQTAGEQYF. For the CDR3, the DNA is TGTGCCAGCAGTTCCCAGACAGCGGGCGAGCAGTACTTC.

There are many counts of this clonotype. The J gene is TRBJ2-2, the V gene TRBV28; 10 positions match TRBD2. The CDR3 extends over 16 amino acids. V was clipped by 4 bases and J by 7 bases; unmatched bases: 9. Germline values: CDR1 MDHEN, CDR2 SYDVKM. Written as DNA, the CDR3 is TGTGCCAGCAGTTCCCGCCGGACTAGCGGTGGCGGGGAGCTGTTTTTT. Residues: CASSSRRTSGGGELFF.

This clonotype appeared many times. The J gene is TRBJ2-7, the V gene TRBV9, with D possibly being TRBD1 or TRBD2 (5 bases each). The CDR3 is 13 residues long. Trimming left V 3 bases short and J 5 bases short, with 12 bases between. Looked up from germline, CDR1 is SGDLS and CDR2 is YYNGEE. DNA of the CDR3: TGTGCCAGCAGCGATTCGTGGGGGAACGAGCAGTACTTC. As protein: CASSDSWGNEQYF.

This clonotype was recorded at least ten times. The chain employs TRBV4-2 and TRBJ1-1; a weak D match, TRBD1 (6 bases). Trimming cost V 2 bases and J 2 bases, with 18 bases left between them. CDR3 length: 17 amino acids. Germline assignment: CDR1 LGHNA and CDR2 YNFKEQ. This CDR3 is CASSQSRGAVYNTEAFF. The CDR3 region has the DNA TGTGCCAGCAGCCAAAGTCGGGGGGCTGTATACAACACTGAAGCTTTCTTT.

In this sample, this clonotype turned up many times. The rearrangement uses TRBV6-1 and TRBJ2-5; D gene ambiguous. The CDR3 is made up of 16 amino acids. The germline CDR1 and CDR2 sequences are MNHNS and SASEGT. Trimming took 4 bases from V and 5 from J, leaving 20 bases between them. The CDR3 loop reads CASSGDGVAPYETQYF. CDR3 DNA sequence: TGTGCCAGCAGTGGGGATGGAGTAGCCCCATACGAGACCCAGTACTTC.

This chain links TRBV28 with TRBJ1-5; no reliable D call. Germline assignment: CDR1 MDHEN and CDR2 SYDVKM. V was clipped by 3 bases and J by 3 bases, with 9 bases between them. This CDR3 contains 14 residues. The CDR3 is CASSLRVINQPQHF. CDR3 coding DNA: TGTGCCAGCAGTTTGAGGGTGATCAATCAGCCCCAGCATTTT.

The table lists this clonotype with many counts. The chain has TRBV18 and TRBJ2-7; maybe TRBD1 (6 bases). Germline CDR1 is KGHSH and CDR2 is LQKENI. The germline V and J ends were trimmed by 3 bases and 5 bases, with 14 bases remaining between them. The CDR3 extends over 14 amino acids. DNA of the CDR3: TGTGCCAGCTCACCTCAGGTGGGACACGACGAGCAGTACTTC. Its protein product is CASSPQVGHDEQYF.

Ten or more counts support this clonotype. V usage is TRBV6-2 or TRBV6-3 and J usage is TRBJ2-1, with D perhaps TRBD1 or TRBD2 (5 bases each). Germline-derived CDR1 and CDR2 are MNHEY and SVGEGT. V was shortened by 4 bases and J by 6 bases, with 16 bases between the two germline ends. The CDR3 runs to 15 residues. The CDR3 DNA is TGTGCCAGCAGTTCTTTTGGGGGTTCGGGCAATGAGCAGTTCTTC. The encoded protein is CASSSFGGSGNEQFF.

The chain joins TRBV10-3 to TRBJ2-5; 12 bases agree with TRBD2. The CDR3 runs 16 residues. V dropped 5 bases and J dropped 1; count of bases not matched to a gene: 5. CDR1 is ENHRY, CDR2 SYGVKD, per germline. Written as DNA, the CDR3 is TGTGCCATCAGTCCTGGGACTAGCGGGCTCCAAGAGACCCAGTACTTC. Protein: CAISPGTSGLQETQYF.

With regard to this clonotype: In this CDR3 the conserved last residue, phenylalanine or tryptophan, is missing, so a read error is likely. The genes are TRBV11-2 and TRBJ2-1; TRBD1 aligns across 8 bases. CDR3 length: 15 residues. Trimming cost V 8 bases and J 4 bases; bases outside gene matches: 10. Germline CDR1 is SGHAT and CDR2 is FQNNGV. DNA of the CDR3: TGTGCCAGCCAAGCAACCAGGGGGCTTTACAATGAGCAGTTCCTC. The encoded protein is CASQATRGLYNEQFL.